These T cell receptor beta chains were read from a single sample in a study of T cells in Graves' hyperthyroidism and ophthalmopathy. TCRdb reprocessed the multiplex PCR reads with MiXCR, giving one entry per CDR3 protein. The sample carries around 600,000 distinct CDR3 sequences, approximately 15% recorded once. The sequenced material came from blood. The receptors were sampled from a woman aged 45-65 years with Graves' ophthalmopathy. Both conserved end residues are part of each CDR3. A D gene is named only where the DNA matches it firmly. Clone size is shown for a subset of rows, as once, few, many or a class of expanded clone.

V gene: TRBV15
D gene: .
J gene: TRBJ2-2
clone size: few
CDR3 DNA: TGTGCCACCAGCAGCGCAACAGGGACCTTACCCGGCGGGGAGCTGTTTTTT
CDR3 protein: CATSSATGTLPGGELFF

V gene: TRBV13
D gene: .
J gene: TRBJ2-3
clone size: many
CDR3 DNA: TGTGCCAGCAGCTTCCTAGCCACGAAGAATACGCAGTATTTT
CDR3 protein: CASSFLATKNTQYF

V gene: TRBV7-6
D gene: .
J gene: TRBJ1-5
clone size: .
CDR3 DNA: TGTGCCAGCAGCGCAGGGTTTCTCGATCAGCCCCAGCATTTT
CDR3 protein: CASSAGFLDQPQHF

V gene: TRBV14
D gene: .
J gene: TRBJ2-1
clone size: .
CDR3 DNA: TGTGCCAGCAGCCTTTTTTCGTCGGAGCGTTGGTACAATGAGCAGTTCTTC
CDR3 protein: CASSLFSSERWYNEQFF

V gene: TRBV29-1
D gene: TRBD1
J gene: TRBJ2-1
clone size: few
CDR3 DNA: TGCAGCGTTGAGGGACAGACTGCCTACAATGAGCAGTTCTTC
CDR3 protein: CSVEGQTAYNEQFF

V gene: TRBV5-1
D gene: TRBD1
J gene: TRBJ2-7
clone size: many
CDR3 DNA: TGCGCCAGCAGCCAGGGACAGGGAATCGCCTACGAGCAGTACTTC
CDR3 protein: CASSQGQGIAYEQYF

V gene: TRBV7-3
D gene: TRBD2
J gene: TRBJ2-2
clone size: .
CDR3 DNA: TGTGCCAGCAGCCCAGGGACTAGCGGGAGCGGCGGCACCGGGGAGCTGTTTTTT
CDR3 protein: CASSPGTSGSGGTGELFF

V gene: TRBV29-1
D gene: .
J gene: TRBJ1-2
clone size: .
CDR3 DNA: TGCAGCGTCGCCACAGAGTATGGCTACACCTTC
CDR3 protein: CSVATEYGYTF

V gene: TRBV7-2
D gene: TRBD1
J gene: TRBJ2-3
clone size: many
CDR3 DNA: TGTGCCAGCAGCTTAGCTTGGACAGGGGGCCGCACAGATACGCAGTATTTT
CDR3 protein: CASSLAWTGGRTDTQYF

V gene: TRBV20-1
D gene: .
J gene: TRBJ1-1
clone size: few
CDR3 DNA: TGCAGTGCTAGAGCCAGGGGTTCCACTGAAGCTTTCTTT
CDR3 protein: CSARARGSTEAFF

V gene: TRBV12-3/TRBV12-4
D gene: TRBD2
J gene: TRBJ2-1
clone size: few
CDR3 DNA: TGTGCCAGCAGTTTGCACCGGGAGGCCTACAATGAGCAGTTCTTC
CDR3 protein: CASSLHREAYNEQFF

V gene: TRBV11-2
D gene: TRBD2
J gene: TRBJ2-7
clone size: many
CDR3 DNA: TGTGCCAGCAGCTTTCTCCAGTCTGGTCGCGGGAGATACCACGAGCAGTACTTC
CDR3 protein: CASSFLQSGRGRYHEQYF

V gene: TRBV5-1
D gene: TRBD1
J gene: TRBJ2-7
clone size: many
CDR3 DNA: TGCGCCAGCAGCTTGGGAAGGACAGGGGTCGGCGAGCAGTACTTC
CDR3 protein: CASSLGRTGVGEQYF

V gene: TRBV20-1
D gene: .
J gene: TRBJ2-7
clone size: many
CDR3 DNA: TGCAGTCCACTAGGCGTGGTTGGCGAGCAGTACTTC
CDR3 protein: CSPLGVVGEQYF

V gene: TRBV5-1
D gene: .
J gene: TRBJ2-4
clone size: .
CDR3 DNA: TGCGCCAGCACGGGCAGGGAGGGGGGCATTCAGTACTTC
CDR3 protein: CASTGREGGIQYF

V gene: TRBV27
D gene: .
J gene: TRBJ2-1
clone size: .
CDR3 DNA: TGTGCCAGCAGCCCAGTAGCTGCGGGTAGTCCTGGTGGGCAGTTCTTC
CDR3 protein: CASSPVAAGSPGGQFF

V gene: TRBV19
D gene: TRBD1
J gene: TRBJ2-3
clone size: .
CDR3 DNA: TGTGCCAGTAGTATATGGGGACAGGCGGTAGATACGCAGTATTTT
CDR3 protein: CASSIWGQAVDTQYF

V gene: TRBV6-1
D gene: TRBD1
J gene: TRBJ2-5
clone size: few
CDR3 DNA: TGTGCCAGCAGGCCAGGGGGCGGGGAGACCCAGTACTTC
CDR3 protein: CASRPGGGETQYF

V gene: TRBV20-1
D gene: TRBD2
J gene: TRBJ2-2
clone size: many
CDR3 DNA: TGCAGTGCTAGAGATCCCCGACTAGCGGGAGGCCGGGTCGGCACCGGGGAGCTGTTTTTT
CDR3 protein: CSARDPRLAGGRVGTGELFF

V gene: TRBV20-1
D gene: .
J gene: TRBJ1-1
clone size: many
CDR3 DNA: TGCAGTGCCGACTTTGGCGGGAACACTGAAGCTTTCTTT
CDR3 protein: CSADFGGNTEAFF

V gene: TRBV19
D gene: TRBD1
J gene: TRBJ2-2
clone size: few
CDR3 DNA: TGTGCCAGTAGAAAACCTCCGGGACAGGGGATCGGGGAGCTGTTTTTT
CDR3 protein: CASRKPPGQGIGELFF

V gene: TRBV7-2
D gene: .
J gene: TRBJ2-3
clone size: many
CDR3 DNA: TGTGCCAGCAGCTTATCGTGGCTCACAGATACGCAGTATTTT
CDR3 protein: CASSLSWLTDTQYF

V gene: TRBV7-2
D gene: TRBD1
J gene: TRBJ2-5
clone size: many
CDR3 DNA: TGTGCCAGCAGCTTGGGGGAGACAGGGGTAGGAGAGACCCAGTACTTC
CDR3 protein: CASSLGETGVGETQYF

V gene: TRBV28
D gene: TRBD2
J gene: TRBJ2-3
clone size: many
CDR3 DNA: TGTGCCAGCAGTTTATTCGCGCTAGGGCTAGCGGGAGCAGATACGCAGTATTTT
CDR3 protein: CASSLFALGLAGADTQYF

V gene: TRBV6-1
D gene: TRBD2
J gene: TRBJ2-2
clone size: many
CDR3 DNA: TGTGCCAGCAGGGTAGCGGGAGAAACCGGGGAGCTGTTTTTT
CDR3 protein: CASRVAGETGELFF

V gene: TRBV7-6
D gene: .
J gene: TRBJ2-5
clone size: many
CDR3 DNA: TGTGCCAGCAGCAAGCTTATGTTAGAGACCCAGTACTTC
CDR3 protein: CASSKLMLETQYF

V gene: TRBV5-1
D gene: .
J gene: TRBJ2-3
clone size: many
CDR3 DNA: TGCGCCAGCAGCTTGTTCGGATACCACACAGATACGCAGTATTTT
CDR3 protein: CASSLFGYHTDTQYF

V gene: TRBV28
D gene: TRBD1
J gene: TRBJ1-4
clone size: few
CDR3 DNA: TGTGCCAGCAGTTTGACAGGGGTATATGAAAAACTGTTTTTT
CDR3 protein: CASSLTGVYEKLFF

V gene: TRBV6-5
D gene: .
J gene: TRBJ1-1
clone size: .
CDR3 DNA: TGTGCCAGCAGTTACTCCCCGGGGGGCACTGAAGCTTTCTTT
CDR3 protein: CASSYSPGGTEAFF

V gene: TRBV5-6
D gene: .
J gene: TRBJ1-2
clone size: many
CDR3 DNA: TGTGCCAGCAGCTTGGGATACGGGAACTATGGCTACACCTTC
CDR3 protein: CASSLGYGNYGYTF

V gene: TRBV24-1
D gene: .
J gene: TRBJ2-3
clone size: few
CDR3 DNA: TGTGCCACCAGTGATCCAGGACACTCCGGTACGCAGTATTTT
CDR3 protein: CATSDPGHSGTQYF

V gene: TRBV5-1
D gene: .
J gene: TRBJ1-1
clone size: many
CDR3 DNA: TGCGCCAGCAGCTTGGGCCATGCAGGGAGCACTGAAGCTTTCTTT
CDR3 protein: CASSLGHAGSTEAFF

V gene: TRBV6-1
D gene: TRBD2
J gene: TRBJ2-1
clone size: few
CDR3 DNA: TGTGCCAGCAGTCCCCACGGACTAGCGGAGGCCTACAATGAGCAGTTCTTC
CDR3 protein: CASSPHGLAEAYNEQFF

V gene: TRBV7-2
D gene: .
J gene: TRBJ2-5
clone size: .
CDR3 DNA: TGTGCCAGCACCCTAAGGAGCCAGCCGGAGACCCAGTACTTC
CDR3 protein: CASTLRSQPETQYF

V gene: TRBV28
D gene: .
J gene: TRBJ1-2
clone size: .
CDR3 DNA: TGTGCCGGCAGTTTCTCCCCTCACCAAGCTAACTATGGCTACACCTTC
CDR3 protein: CAGSFSPHQANYGYTF

V gene: TRBV7-2
D gene: TRBD2
J gene: TRBJ2-1
clone size: few
CDR3 DNA: TGTGCCAGCAGCTTAGGTGGGACTAGATACAATGAGCAGTTCTTC
CDR3 protein: CASSLGGTRYNEQFF

V gene: TRBV20-1
D gene: .
J gene: TRBJ2-2
clone size: .
CDR3 DNA: TGCAGTGCCCGACCAAACACCGGGGAGCTGTTTTTT
CDR3 protein: CSARPNTGELFF

V gene: TRBV11-2
D gene: .
J gene: TRBJ2-1
clone size: .
CDR3 DNA: TGTGCCAGCAGCTTAGATCAAGGTCCCCACAATGAGCAGTTCTTC
CDR3 protein: CASSLDQGPHNEQFF

V gene: TRBV28
D gene: .
J gene: TRBJ2-3
clone size: many
CDR3 DNA: TGTGCCAGCTTCGGCTTCCGAGGTACAGATACGCAGTATTTT
CDR3 protein: CASFGFRGTDTQYF

V gene: TRBV20-1
D gene: .
J gene: TRBJ2-7
clone size: few
CDR3 DNA: TGCAGTGCTAGAGGACAGGACCTATCCCCCTGGGTGCAGTACTTC
CDR3 protein: CSARGQDLSPWVQYF

V gene: TRBV20-1
D gene: TRBD2
J gene: TRBJ2-1
clone size: many
CDR3 DNA: TGCAGTGCGCCAAACCACCTAGCGGGAGTGGCTGGTGAGCAGTTCTTC
CDR3 protein: CSAPNHLAGVAGEQFF

V gene: TRBV28
D gene: .
J gene: TRBJ2-5
clone size: many
CDR3 DNA: TGTGCCAGCAGTTCTCTCCGGGGTAACCAAGAGACCCAGTACTTC
CDR3 protein: CASSSLRGNQETQYF

V gene: TRBV11-2
D gene: TRBD2
J gene: TRBJ2-1
clone size: .
CDR3 DNA: TGTGCCAGCAGCTTAGACACTAGCGGGAGGCCCCCCAATGAGCAGTTCTTC
CDR3 protein: CASSLDTSGRPPNEQFF

V gene: TRBV7-8
D gene: TRBD2
J gene: TRBJ2-1
clone size: many
CDR3 DNA: TGTGCCAGCAGCTTTACCAGCGGGAGGTACAATGAGCAGTTCTTC
CDR3 protein: CASSFTSGRYNEQFF

V gene: TRBV5-1
D gene: .
J gene: TRBJ2-1
clone size: few
CDR3 DNA: TGCGCCAGCAGCTATATTACTGATGAGCAGTTCTTC
CDR3 protein: CASSYITDEQFF

V gene: TRBV30
D gene: .
J gene: TRBJ2-7
clone size: many
CDR3 DNA: TGTGCCTGGAGTGTACACGGGGACAAATTGCCGACCTACGAGCAGTACTTC
CDR3 protein: CAWSVHGDKLPTYEQYF

V gene: TRBV6-1
D gene: .
J gene: TRBJ2-7
clone size: many
CDR3 DNA: TGTGCCAGCAGTCAGCGACAGGACGGTCCTTTCTTCTACGAGCAGTACTTC
CDR3 protein: CASSQRQDGPFFYEQYF

V gene: TRBV12-3/TRBV12-4
D gene: .
J gene: TRBJ2-4
clone size: few
CDR3 DNA: TGTGCCAGCAGTTTATATCATGGGGGCGCGGCCAAAAACATTCAGTACTTC
CDR3 protein: CASSLYHGGAAKNIQYF